This T cell receptor (beta chain) originates from a study of T cells in Graves' hyperthyroidism and ophthalmopathy. Authors of the study amplified TCR beta CDR3 regions from RNA transcripts. The primer set for the first-round RT-PCR of the TCR CDR3 was HTBI. In TCRdb, the multiplex PCR reads were re-called with MiXCR into one record per CDR3 protein. The profile shows fewer than 800,000 distinct CDR3 sequences, approximately 16% of them singletons. This clonotype was counted at least ten times. Germline V gene sequence: CDR1 MDHEN, CDR2 SYDVKM. The CDR3 is 16 residues long. The V gene lost 4 bases and the J gene lost 0 bases, with 13 bases spanning the gap.

The sample consisted of blood. V is TRBV28 and J is TRBJ1-5; no reliable D call. The receptor comes from a man aged 18 to 35 with Graves' hyperthyroidism. The CDR3 sequence: CASSSRPHNSNQPQHF. In nucleotides, the CDR3 is TGTGCCAGCAGTTCAAGACCACACAATAGCAATCAGCCCCAGCATTTT.